This entry concerns a single T cell receptor (beta chain). This record comes from a study of T cell changes during pregnancy in multiple sclerosis. V trimming: 2 bases; J trimming: 4 bases; junction bases outside the gene matches: 6. The CDR3 consists of 16 residues. Germline V lookup: CDR1 MDHEN, CDR2 SYDVKM. Some clones are missing from TCRdb's copy, which holds only in-frame ones; the method was immunoSEQ multiplex PCR. The sample has tens of thousands of clones; approximately 90% are singletons. The sequence was obtained from a female donor with multiple sclerosis, enrolled in a pregnancy study. This specimen consisted of CD8+ T cells from peripheral blood mononuclear cells, obtained before pregnancy. The rearrangement joins TRBV28 to TRBJ2-1; 9 nucleotides line up with TRBD2. The CDR3 nucleotides are TGTGCCAGCAGTTTAAATGTAGCGGGAGTTTACAATGAGCAGTTCTTC. It codes for CASSLNVAGVYNEQFF.